These 19 T cell receptor beta chains came from one sample sequenced in a study of blood T cell repertoires in COVID-19. TCRdb keeps only in-frame clones here, not all; method: immunoSEQ multiplex PCR. The table lists approximately 150,000 clones, about 83% of them singletons, with approximately 9% in the top ten. Material: peripheral blood. The receptors originated from a woman between 45 and 60 years old with active or convalescent COVID-19.

Details on this clone: One junction end disagrees with the germline gene, perhaps due to a read error. The chain is built from TRBV7-3 and TRBJ2-3, with D perhaps matching TRBD2 (6 bases). The CDR3 runs 12 residues. Germline V CDR1 and CDR2: SGHTA, FQGTGA. DNA of the CDR3: TGTGCCAGCAGCTTAATGGGCGGGACTCTCTTATTT. Translating it yields CASSLMGGTLLF.

This chain joins TRBV2 and TRBJ2-5, with D tentatively TRBD2 (5 bases). The CDR3 extends over 14 amino acids. The germline CDR1 and CDR2 sequences are SNHLY and FYNNEI. With 8 bases removed from V and 4 bases from J, the gap between germline ends came to 17 bases. The CDR3 loop is CASGSRGSRETQYF. The CDR3 nucleotides read TGTGCCAGCGGTAGCCGGGGTTCGAGAGAGACCCAGTACTTC. The complete variable domain, with remaining parts taken from reference TRBV2 and TRBJ2-5, reads EPEVTQTPSHQVTQMGQEVILRCVPISNHLYFYWYRQILGQKVEFLVSFYNNEISEKSEIFDDQFSVERPDGSNFTLKIRSTKLEDSAMYFCASGSRGSRETQYFGPGTRLLVL.

J is TRBJ1-1 and V is TRBV19; maybe TRBD1 (6 bases). The CDR3 length is 10 residues. The V end was cut by 10 bases, the J end by 8 bases, with 11 bases between. CDR1 LNHDA and CDR2 SQIVND come from the germline V gene (reference sequence). This CDR3 reads CATGVAEAFF. In DNA, the CDR3 is TGTGCCACAGGGGTGGCGGAAGCTTTCTTT.

This sequence joins TRBV5-4 and TRBJ2-5, with D maybe TRBD1 (5 bases). Germline V gene sequence: CDR1 SGHNT, CDR2 YYREEE (reference sequence). V was trimmed by 3 bases and J by 5 bases, leaving 11 bases between them. The CDR3 is 13 amino acids. For the CDR3, the DNA is TGTGCCAGCAGCTCCAGGGATTGGGAGACCCAGTACTTC. Translating gives CASSSRDWETQYF.

V is TRBV4-3 and J is TRBJ2-7, with 9 nucleotides matching TRBD2. Germline V gives CDR1 LGHNA, CDR2 YSLEER. CDR3 length: 18 residues. The ends lost 0 bases at V and 3 bases at J; junction bases unmatched: 12. This CDR3 is CASSQDFAPQRGVYEQYF. CDR3 nucleotides: TGCGCCAGCAGCCAAGATTTTGCCCCCCAGCGGGGGGTCTACGAGCAGTACTTC.

V gene TRBV28 combines with J gene TRBJ2-1, with 9 bases lining up with TRBD2. CDR1 and CDR2 (germline): MDHEN, SYDVKM. Trimming removed 2 bases from V and 9 bases from J; junction bases left unmatched: 8. This CDR3 has 15 residues. CDR3 region: CASSLSSGSRGEQFF. CDR3 bases: TGTGCCAGCAGTTTAAGTAGCGGGAGTCGTGGTGAGCAGTTCTTC.

This clone was counted a few times. The chain recombines TRBV7-9 with TRBJ1-5, with 8 bases fitting TRBD1. The V gene end was trimmed by 4 bases and the J gene end by 6 bases; junction bases not matched to a gene: 14. CDR1 SEHNR and CDR2 FQNEAQ come from the germline V gene (reference sequence). The CDR3 has 17 residues. The DNA of the CDR3 is TGTGCCAGCAGCTCCTCCCTCGACAGGGGTAAAAGTCAGCCCCAGCATTTT. This translates into CASSSSLDRGKSQPQHF.

This chain joins TRBV27 and TRBJ2-3, with a possible D match to TRBD1 (6 bases). Germline CDR1 MNHEY, CDR2 SMNVEV (reference sequence). This CDR3 spans 14 amino acids. Deletions cut 5 bases from V and 1 base from J, with 10 bases between. The CDR3 DNA reads TGTGCCAGCAGTCCACGGACAGGCACAGATACGCAGTATTTT. Translating gives CASSPRTGTDTQYF.

The rearrangement links TRBV7-9 to TRBJ1-2; D is undetermined. This CDR3 has 13 residues. Germline CDR1 SEHNR, CDR2 FQNEAQ (reference sequence). Trimming shortened V by 1 base and J by 4 bases, and 7 bases separated the two germline ends. The CDR3 region is CASSLGTVYGYTF. CDR3 nucleotide sequence: TGTGCCAGCAGCTTAGGTACAGTCTATGGCTACACCTTC. The whole variable domain, remainder taken from reference TRBV7-9 and TRBJ1-2, is DTGVSQNPRHKITKRGQNVTFRCDPISEHNRLYWYRQTLGQGPEFLTYFQNEAQLEKSRLLSDRFSAERPKGSFSTLEIQRTEQGDSAMYLCASSLGTVYGYTFGSGTRLTVV.

The chain employs TRBV6-5 and TRBJ1-1, with D hard to call. The CDR3 is made up of 12 amino acids. The germline V gene encodes CDR1 MNHEY and CDR2 SVGAGI. The V and J ends lost 6 bases and 4 bases respectively, with 9 bases between them. The CDR3 loop is CASSFLRTEAFF. The CDR3 coding sequence is TGTGCCAGCAGCTTCCTCCGCACTGAAGCTTTCTTT.

CDR3 in amino acids: CASSPWGDNTGELFF. The CDR3 DNA follows: TGTGCCAGCAGCCCATGGGGGGACAACACCGGGGAGCTGTTTTTT. The rearrangement uses TRBV3-1 (or the pseudogene TRBV3-2) and TRBJ2-2; tentatively, D is TRBD2 (6 bases). Germline CDR1 is LGHDT and CDR2 is YNNKEL (reference sequence). V was clipped by 4 bases and J by 2 bases, with 11 bases between them. The CDR3 runs to 15 residues.

This clone has just one count. This chain joins TRBV6-2 or TRBV6-3 and TRBJ1-5, with D unclear. This CDR3 has 14 residues. Looked up from germline, CDR1 is MNHEY and CDR2 is SVGEGT. Trimming shortened V by 0 bases and J by 5 bases, and 8 bases separated the two germline ends. The CDR3: CASSYSAGYQPQHF. The CDR3 DNA reads TGTGCCAGCAGTTACTCGGCAGGTTATCAGCCCCAGCATTTT.

With regard to this clone: This same CDR3 is encoded by further DNA sequences in the sample. This chain connects TRBV4-3 to TRBJ2-2; 11 bases agree with TRBD2. This CDR3 comprises 15 residues. The trim removed 4 bases at V and 4 bases at J, leaving 2 bases unmatched. The germline gives CDR1 LGHNA, CDR2 YSLEER. The DNA for the CDR3 is TGCGCCAGCAGCCCTGGGACTAGCGGCACCGGGGAGCTGTTTTTT. Translated: CASSPGTSGTGELFF.

The chain carries TRBV6-5 and TRBJ2-5; D perhaps matches TRBD2 (6 bases). V was trimmed by 6 bases and J by 7 bases, leaving 12 bases between them. Germline CDR1 and CDR2: MNHEY and SVGAGI. CDR3 length: 12 amino acids. CDR3 region: CASRGTEGTQYF. The CDR3, as DNA: TGTGCCAGCAGAGGGACTGAAGGGACCCAGTACTTC.

The rearrangement links TRBV6-5 to TRBJ2-1, with 7 bases lining up with TRBD1. Germline lookup yields CDR1 MNHEY and CDR2 SVGAGI. This CDR3 is 15 amino acids long. Trimming took 6 bases from V and 0 from J; bases not matched to a gene: 5. The CDR3 sequence is CASRLGTASYNEQFF. For the CDR3, the DNA is TGTGCCAGCAGATTAGGGACAGCCTCCTACAATGAGCAGTTCTTC.

The rearrangement links TRBV2 to TRBJ2-1; perhaps TRBD1 as D (6 bases). The CDR3 is 20 amino acids. Germline V gene lookup returns CDR1 SNHLY and CDR2 FYNNEI. V shed 7 bases and J shed 10 bases, with 38 bases lying between them. The DNA for the CDR3 is TGTGCCAGCAACTTGAGGAGAGTTCCCACTCCCCTGGACAGCGGCGGGGAGCAGTTCTTC. As protein: CASNLRRVPTPLDSGGEQFF.

The genes are TRBV3-1 (or the pseudogene TRBV3-2) and TRBJ2-1; D unresolved. Germline CDR1 reads LGHDT; CDR2 reads YNNKEL (reference sequence). V was pared by 0 bases and J by 5 bases, with 14 bases between. This CDR3 has 16 residues. DNA of the CDR3: TGTGCCAGCAGCCAAGATATCAGCGCCGGTCACAATGAGCAGTTCTTC. Encoded protein: CASSQDISAGHNEQFF.

The gene calls are TRBV24-1 and TRBJ2-7, with 7 bases lining up with TRBD2. Germline-derived CDR1 and CDR2 are KGHDR and SFDVKD. This CDR3 spans 15 amino acids. V shed 7 bases and J 2 bases; nucleotides not matched to a gene: 10. The CDR3 sequence: CATRPLGGNAYEQYF. Here the CDR3 DNA reads TGTGCCACCAGGCCCCTCGGGGGGAACGCCTACGAGCAGTACTTC.

This chain joins TRBV28 and TRBJ2-7; D not resolved. The CDR3 covers 11 residues. The V gene's germline CDR1 is MDHEN and CDR2 SYDVKM. Trimming removed 5 bases from V and 12 bases from J, with 14 bases in between. CDR3 bases: TGTGCCAGCAGTGCGGAACCATTTCGGTACTTC. Its translation is CASSAEPFRYF.